The rows below give T cell receptor beta chains drawn from one sample of a study of blood T cell repertoires in COVID-19. The assay was immunoSEQ multiplex PCR, and TCRdb's table has in-frame clones only and misses some. The sample lists 70,000 to 90,000 clones, more than 80% occurring once. The sequenced sample was peripheral blood. Every receptor here comes from a human donor in a cohort sampled during active COVID-19. The CDR3 runs from the conserved cysteine through the conserved F or W. The D gene is left open where the match is weak. Expanded clones get a size class; other rows say once, few or many, or leave the size out.

>TRBD2|TRBJ2-5|15|NA|TRBV28
CATELAGGRRETQYF
TGTGCCACCGAATTAGCGGGGGGCCGACGAGAGACCCAGTACTTC
>TRBD1|TRBJ1-2|14|NA|TRBV6-5
CASSLGDRNYGYTF
TGTGCCAGCAGTCTCGGGGACAGGAACTATGGCTACACCTTC
>TRBD1|TRBJ2-5|17|NA|TRBV14
CASSQEGTGWSQETQYF
TGTGCCAGCAGCCAAGAAGGGACAGGGTGGTCCCAAGAGACCCAGTACTTC
>TRBD1|TRBJ1-1|14|NA|TRBV29-1
CSVAPGTANTEAFF
TGCAGCGTTGCACCCGGGACAGCGAACACTGAAGCTTTCTTT
>TRBD1|TRBJ2-7|14|NA|TRBV27
CASSPGTGQYEQYF
TGTGCCAGCAGTCCCGGGACAGGACAATACGAGCAGTACTTC
>TRBD1|TRBJ1-2|15|NA|TRBV6-5
CASKGQGATNYGYTF
TGTGCCAGCAAAGGACAGGGGGCAACTAACTATGGCTACACCTTC
>TRBD1|TRBJ2-3|15|NA|TRBV6-2/TRBV6-3
CASSYTDRVWAPQYF
TGTGCCAGCAGTTACACTGACAGGGTTTGGGCTCCGCAGTATTTT
>TRBD1|TRBJ2-2|16|NA|TRBV5-1
CASSLGTGIDTGELFF
TGCGCCAGCAGCTTGGGGACAGGGATCGACACCGGGGAGCTGTTTTTT
>NA|TRBJ2-7|15|NA|TRBV27
CASRSPGLATYEQYF
TGTGCCAGCAGATCACCGGGACTTGCCACCTACGAGCAGTACTTC
>NA|TRBJ2-5|15|NA|TRBV12-2
CASRFGGGQKETQYF
TGTGCAAGTCGCTTCGGCGGGGGGCAAAAAGAGACCCAGTACTTC
>NA|TRBJ1-5|14|NA|TRBV9
CASSVAGINQPQHF
TGTGCCAGCAGCGTAGCAGGGATCAATCAGCCCCAGCATTTT
>NA|TRBJ2-3|15|NA|TRBV5-6
CASSLAGKGTDTQYF
TGTGCCAGCAGCTTGGCGGGGAAGGGCACAGATACGCAGTATTTT
>TRBD1|TRBJ2-2|15|NA|TRBV6-2/TRBV6-3
CASSPSRGRRGELFF
TGTGCCAGCAGTCCCAGCAGGGGGCGCAGAGGGGAGCTGTTTTTT
>NA|TRBJ2-3|16|NA|TRBV27
CASSSTWGGAADTQYF
TGTGCCAGCAGTTCCACCTGGGGGGGGGCTGCAGATACGCAGTATTTT
>NA|TRBJ2-2|16|NA|TRBV7-2
CASSLGPPGATGELFF
TGTGCCAGCAGCTTAGGTCCTCCAGGGGCTACCGGGGAGCTGTTTTTT
>TRBD1|TRBJ2-1|14|NA|TRBV5-6
CASSRTGEGNEQFF
TGTGCCAGCAGCCGGACAGGGGAAGGCAATGAGCAGTTCTTC
>TRBD1|TRBJ1-2|16|NA|TRBV3-1/TRBV3-2
CASRRGQGARMDGYTF
TGTGCCAGCAGACGGGGACAGGGGGCGAGAATGGATGGCTACACCTTC
>NA|TRBJ1-4|15|NA|TRBV5-6
CASSTTGSTNEKLFF
TGTGCCAGCAGCACTACAGGGTCCACTAATGAAAAACTGTTTTTT
>NA|TRBJ1-6|14|many|TRBV9
CASSVRGANSPLHF
TGTGCCAGCAGCGTACGGGGGGCTAATTCACCCCTCCACTTT
>TRBD2|TRBJ2-5|15|NA|TRBV9
CASSVDGTRGETQYF
TGTGCCAGCAGCGTAGACGGGACTAGGGGGGAGACCCAGTACTTC
>NA|TRBJ2-2|16|NA|TRBV10-2
CASSPQALRNTGELFF
TGCGCCAGCAGTCCACAGGCGTTAAGGAACACCGGGGAGCTGTTTTTT
>TRBD2|TRBJ2-1|16|once|TRBV19
CASRTSTSGGRWEQFF
TGTGCCAGTAGGACCTCGACTAGCGGGGGACGGTGGGAGCAGTTCTTC
>NA|TRBJ1-1|13|NA|TRBV28
CASRPPPGFEAFF
TGTGCCAGCAGACCACCTCCAGGGTTTGAAGCTTTCTTT
>NA|TRBJ1-3|14|NA|TRBV3-1/TRBV3-2
CASSPALGQVAIYF
TGTGCCAGCAGCCCTGCCCTGGGGCAGGTCGCCATATATTTT
>NA|TRBJ2-7|15|NA|TRBV27
CASSPQDGSSYEQYF
TGTGCCAGCAGCCCCCAGGACGGGAGCTCCTACGAGCAGTACTTC
>NA|TRBJ1-1|13|NA|TRBV10-3
CALQQGSDTEAFF
TGTGCCCTTCAACAGGGAAGTGACACTGAAGCTTTCTTT
>NA|TRBJ2-7|12|few|TRBV5-1
CASSDTGSEQYF
TGCGCCAGCAGCGATACAGGGAGCGAGCAGTACTTC
>TRBD1|TRBJ1-3|16|once|TRBV29-1
CSVGDRVASWRNTIYF
TGCAGCGTTGGGGACAGGGTCGCGAGTTGGAGAAACACCATATATTTT
>TRBD1|TRBJ2-7|14|NA|TRBV6-5
CASRSRGGADEQYF
TGTGCCAGCAGGAGCAGAGGGGGCGCGGACGAGCAGTACTTC
>NA|TRBJ1-4|13|NA|TRBV18
CASSPWGGEKLFF
TGTGCCAGCTCGCCGTGGGGAGGAGAAAAACTGTTTTTT
>TRBD1|TRBJ1-1|16|NA|TRBV7-9
CASSLGTGRMNTEAFF
TGTGCCAGCAGCTTAGGGACAGGCCGCATGAACACTGAAGCTTTCTTT
>NA|TRBJ2-7|14|NA|TRBV28
CASSSSQGDYEQYF
NA
>NA|TRBJ1-1|14|NA|TRBV5-5
CASSTLGGNTEAFF
TGTGCCAGCAGCACCCTAGGGGGAAACACTGAAGCTTTCTTT
>TRBD1|TRBJ1-3|15|few|TRBV2
CASRNTGGPGNTIYF
TGTGCCAGCAGGAACACAGGGGGCCCTGGAAACACCATATATTTT
>NA|TRBJ2-7|14|NA|TRBV19
CASSIEAGPYEQYF
TGTGCCAGTAGTATAGAGGCAGGTCCCTACGAGCAGTACTTC
>TRBD1|TRBJ1-2|15|NA|TRBV19
CASNRQGWGNYGYTF
TGTGCCAGCAATCGACAGGGTTGGGGTAACTATGGCTACACCTTC
>TRBD1|TRBJ1-1|16|NA|TRBV14
CASSRPGTGPNTEAFF
TGTGCCAGCAGTCGTCCCGGGACAGGCCCGAACACTGAAGCTTTCTTT
>TRBD1|TRBJ1-1|13|NA|TRBV12-3/TRBV12-4
CASKRDSITEAFF
TGTGCCAGCAAACGGGACAGTATCACTGAAGCTTTCTTT
>NA|TRBJ2-2|14|NA|TRBV20-1
CSASRQANTGELFF
TGCAGTGCTAGTCGACAGGCAAACACCGGGGAGCTGTTTTTT
>NA|TRBJ1-3|15|NA|TRBV5-8
CASSLRGQPGNTIYF
TGTGCCAGCAGCCTCCGGGGTCAACCTGGAAACACCATATATTTT
>NA|TRBJ1-2|13|NA|TRBV7-9
CASSPEGGHGYTF
TGTGCCAGCAGCCCCGAGGGGGGGCATGGCTACACCTTC
>TRBD2|TRBJ2-3|14|once|TRBV2
CASPLAGGTDTQYF
TGTGCCAGCCCACTAGCGGGGGGCACAGATACGCAGTATTTT
>NA|TRBJ2-7|16|NA|TRBV14
CASSQEVQPPSYEQYF
TGTGCCAGCAGCCAAGAAGTACAGCCTCCTTCCTACGAGCAGTACTTC
>TRBD2|TRBJ2-3|20|NA|TRBV12-5
CASGPGGRKTSGGPPGTQYF
TGTGCTAGTGGTCCCGGGGGACGGAAGACTAGCGGGGGGCCCCCTGGTACGCAGTATTTT
>NA|TRBJ2-3|14|NA|TRBV3-1/TRBV3-2
CASSLSVGPDTQYF
TGTGCCAGCAGCCTGAGCGTCGGCCCAGATACGCAGTATTTT
>NA|TRBJ1-4|14|NA|TRBV5-4
CASSFRTENEKLFF
TGTGCCAGCAGCTTCCGGACAGAGAATGAAAAACTGTTTTTT
>TRBD2|TRBJ2-4|19|NA|TRBV14
CASSQDPAGGRSSKNIQYF
TGTGCCAGCAGCCAAGATCCAGCGGGGGGGCGGAGCTCCAAAAACATTCAGTACTTC
>TRBD1|TRBJ2-2|15|NA|TRBV2
CASRASTGYPGELFF
TGTGCCAGCAGGGCCTCGACAGGGTATCCCGGGGAGCTGTTTTTT
>TRBD2|TRBJ2-3|17|few|TRBV29-1
CSVEDFVGLTGWDTQYF
TGCAGCGTTGAAGACTTTGTGGGACTAACTGGCTGGGATACGCAGTATTTT
>NA|TRBJ1-5|15|NA|TRBV3-1/TRBV3-2
CASSQSHSVNQPQHF
TGTGCCAGCAGCCAATCACACAGTGTCAATCAGCCCCAGCATTTT
>NA|TRBJ1-3|15|NA|TRBV6-1
CASSEMSGLGNTIYF
TGTGCCAGCAGTGAAATGAGCGGGTTGGGAAACACCATATATTTT
>TRBD2|TRBJ2-3|14|NA|TRBV19
CASSMGGSTDTQYF
TGTGCCAGTAGTATGGGGGGGTCGACAGATACGCAGTATTTT